Following are 5 T cell receptor beta chains from one sample sequenced in a study of blood T cell repertoires in COVID-19. The table came from immunoSEQ multiplex PCR; TCRdb's copy has only in-frame clones and leaves some out. The sample carries roughly 160,000 clones, 70% to 90% recorded once. The sample comprised peripheral blood. The receptors derive from a man between 35 and 55 years old with acute or convalescent COVID-19.

The count of this clone is one. The chain has TRBV18 and TRBJ2-3; 16 positions agree with TRBD2. V gave up 3 bases and J gave up 6 bases; unmatched junction bases: 6. CDR1 is KGHSH and CDR2 is LQKENI in the germline V gene. CDR3 length equals 17 residues. CDR3 DNA: TGTGCCAGCTCACCGGGACTAGCGGGGGGGCCCGGTGATACGCAGTATTTT. This encodes CASSPGLAGGPGDTQYF.

There are a few counts of this clone. The J gene is TRBJ2-3, the V gene TRBV6-6; D remains ambiguous. This CDR3 is 11 amino acids long. The V end lost 4 bases, the J end lost 5 bases, and 4 bases lay between the germline ends. Germline V lookup: CDR1 MNHNY, CDR2 SVGAGI (reference sequence). This chain's CDR3 is CASSSGDTQYF. The CDR3 nucleotides are TGTGCCAGCAGTTCAGGAGATACGCAGTATTTT.

This clone was counted once. This chain connects TRBV3-1 (or the pseudogene TRBV3-2) to TRBJ2-3, with 7 bases aligning to TRBD2. This CDR3 region has 15 residues. The germline V gene has CDR1 LGHDT and CDR2 YNNKEL (reference sequence). With 2 bases clipped from V and 5 bases from J, the junction kept 7 bases outside the gene matches. CDR3 sequence reads: CASSQPTRGEDTQYF. The CDR3 bases are TGTGCCAGCAGCCAACCTACTCGGGGGGAAGATACGCAGTATTTT.

The chain employs TRBV24-1 and TRBJ2-1; tentative D call: TRBD1 (6 bases). The CDR3 runs to 17 residues. CDR1 is KGHDR, CDR2 SFDVKD, per germline. Deletions cut 2 bases from V and 0 bases from J, with 13 bases between. CDR3: CATSDWQTGSSYNEQFF. The CDR3 DNA reads TGTGCCACCAGTGATTGGCAAACAGGGAGCTCCTACAATGAGCAGTTCTTC.

The chain uses TRBV5-1 and TRBJ1-1; 9 bases align to TRBD1. Unmatched junction bases numbered 4, after V lost 5 bases and J lost 5 bases. Germline V gene sequence: CDR1 SGHRS, CDR2 YFSETQ. The CDR3 is 13 amino acids. DNA for the CDR3: TGCGCCAGCAGGTCGGGACAGGGAACTGAAGCTTTCTTT. Residues: CASRSGQGTEAFF.